Each of the 26 T cell receptor beta chains below was sequenced from the same sample in a study of shared clonotypes between healthy human individuals (dated by TCRdb to the early 2020s). The receptor library was made with the immunoSEQ multiplex PCR assay. In its TCRdb copy, this immuneACCESS table keeps in-frame sequences only and misses some clones. Where compared with another copy, unresolved V genes explain less than half of these, and the others have no known cause. The sample includes about a million clones, with 77% observed a single time. Together, the top ten hold roughly 0.83% of the sample. Sequenced input: memory CD4+ T cells from PBMCs. In light of the paper, this sample's cell subset or site label describes: CD45RA-negative fraction. The source of these receptors is a man younger than 35 in good health. Some clones in this sample may be carry-over from other donors' samples.

In its sample, this clone was seen many times. V gene TRBV6-1 combines with J gene TRBJ2-2, with a possible D match to TRBD1 (6 bases). Germline V gene data show CDR1 as MNHNS and CDR2 as SASEGT. V was clipped by 11 bases and J by 1 base, with 14 bases between them. CDR3 size: 14 residues. Written as DNA, the CDR3 is TGTGCCGGACCCGGGACACGGAACACCGGGGAGCTGTTTTTT. This codes for CAGPGTRNTGELFF.

The J gene is TRBJ1-5, the V gene TRBV18; D may be TRBD1 (6 bases). Per the germline V gene, CDR1 is KGHSH and CDR2 is LQKENI. This CDR3 is 13 amino acids long. Trimming shortened V by 6 bases and J by 5 bases, and 11 bases separated the two germline ends. CDR3 residues: CASSRTEDQPQHF. CDR3 coding DNA: TGTGCCAGCTCGCGGACAGAGGATCAGCCCCAGCATTTT. The full variable domain, completed using reference TRBV18 and TRBJ1-5, is NAGVMQNPRHLVRRRGQEARLRCSPMKGHSHVYWYRQLPEEGLKFMVYLQKENIIDESGMPKERFSAEFPKEGPSILRIQQVVRGDSAAYFCASSRTEDQPQHFGDGTRLSIL.

The chain employs TRBV20-1 and TRBJ1-5; D unresolved. The V gene's germline CDR1 is DFQATT and CDR2 SNEGSKA (reference sequence). The CDR3 runs 11 residues. Trimming left V 6 bases short and J 7 bases short, with 10 bases between. In DNA, the CDR3 is TGCAGTGCCCGGCTCGGACAGCCCCAGCATTTT. Protein: CSARLGQPQHF.

The rearrangement uses TRBV5-1 and TRBJ1-1; maybe TRBD1 (5 bases). The CDR3 runs to 13 residues. Germline assignment: CDR1 SGHRS and CDR2 YFSETQ. With 2 bases removed from V and 5 bases from J, the gap between germline ends came to 10 bases. The CDR3 coding sequence is TGCGCCAGCAGCTTTGGGCCAGGGACTGAAGCTTTCTTT. Translation: CASSFGPGTEAFF.

This chain links TRBV15 with TRBJ2-5; D tentatively reads TRBD1 or TRBD2 (6 bases each). The CDR3 is made up of 15 amino acids. CDR1 LNHNV and CDR2 YYDKDF come from the germline V gene (reference sequence). The V gene lost 1 base and the J gene lost 5 bases, with 14 bases spanning the gap. CDR3 DNA sequence: TGTGCCACCAGCAGAGGGGGGGCAGTGCGGGAGACCCAGTACTTC. Amino acid sequence: CATSRGGAVRETQYF.

V usage is TRBV5-1 and J usage is TRBJ1-1; a weak D match, TRBD1 (6 bases). The CDR3 extends over 16 amino acids. V lost 0 bases and J lost 0, with 12 bases in between. Per germline, CDR1 SGHRS and CDR2 YFSETQ. As DNA, the CDR3 is TGCGCCAGCAGCTTGGTCAGGGGAAACATGAACACTGAAGCTTTCTTT. Protein product: CASSLVRGNMNTEAFF.

The chain carries TRBV20-1 and TRBJ1-5; D gene uncertain. V was cut by 5 bases and J by 5 bases, with 7 bases left in between. The CDR3 consists of 11 residues. Per germline, CDR1 DFQATT and CDR2 SNEGSKA (reference sequence). The CDR3 region is CSAPLYQPQHF. CDR3 sequence (DNA): TGCAGTGCTCCGCTTTATCAGCCCCAGCATTTT.

In regard to this clone: This specimen includes other DNA sequences encoding the same CDR3. The chain recombines TRBV5-1 with TRBJ2-7; D unclear. The CDR3 covers 11 residues. From germline, CDR1 is SGHRS and CDR2 YFSETQ. Deletions cut 0 bases from V and 7 bases from J, with 5 bases between. As DNA, the CDR3 is TGCGCCAGCAGCTTGGTCGGTGAGCAGTACTTC. Encoded protein: CASSLVGEQYF.

This chain uses TRBV4-1 with TRBJ1-6; tentatively, D is TRBD1 (5 bases). V shed 0 bases and J shed 7 bases, with 10 bases lying between them. In germline, CDR1 is MGHRA, CDR2 YSYEKL. The CDR3 loop spans 15 amino acids. The CDR3 loop reads CASSQETVGNSPLHF. The DNA of the CDR3 is TGCGCCAGCAGCCAAGAGACAGTAGGCAATTCACCCCTCCACTTT.

V gene TRBV5-6 combines with J gene TRBJ1-2, with D perhaps TRBD1 (5 bases). Looked up from germline, CDR1 is SGHDT and CDR2 is YYEEEE. The CDR3 covers 15 residues. V was cut by 2 bases and J by 3 bases, with 14 bases left in between. The CDR3 DNA follows: TGTGCCAGCAGCTTCCGGGGGATAAGTCACTATGGCTACACCTTC. Protein product: CASSFRGISHYGYTF.

The J gene is TRBJ2-2, the V gene TRBV11-3; the match to TRBD2 covers 11 bases. CDR1 is SGHNT and CDR2 is YENEEA in the germline V gene. The V gene end was trimmed by 4 bases and the J gene end by 4 bases; junction bases not matched to a gene: 8. This CDR3 is 17 amino acids long. CDR3 loop: CASSSRGLAGGTGELFF. As DNA, the CDR3 is TGTGCCAGCAGCTCTAGGGGCCTAGCGGGAGGCACCGGGGAGCTGTTTTTT. The whole variable domain, filled in from reference TRBV11-3 and TRBJ2-2, reads EAGVVQSPRYKIIEKKQPVAFWCNPISGHNTLYWYLQNLGQGPELLIRYENEEAVDDSQLPKDRFSAERLKGVDSTLKIQPAELGDSAVYLCASSSRGLAGGTGELFFGEGSRLTVL.

A remark on this clone: In the same sample, other DNA sequences code for this CDR3. This sequence joins TRBV18 and TRBJ1-2, with TRBD1 matching over 12 bases. CDR3 length: 15 residues. The germline gives CDR1 KGHSH, CDR2 LQKENI. Germline trimming cut 3 bases from V and 4 bases from J; bases unmatched to any gene: 3. Written as DNA, the CDR3 is TGTGCCAGCTCACCGGGACAGGGGGCAAGCTATGGCTACACCTTC. Translating gives CASSPGQGASYGYTF.

Worth noting for this clone: Other DNA sequences of this sample code for an identical CDR3. The J gene is TRBJ2-7, the V gene TRBV29-1; 9 positions agree with TRBD1. Germline CDR1 SQVTM, CDR2 ANQGSEA. The CDR3 is 15 residues long. V shed 5 bases, J shed 5 bases, and the junction held 13 bases outside the gene matches. CDR3 coding DNA: TGCAGCGTTACGCCAATACAGGGGGCGCTTGACGAGCAGTACTTC. This encodes CSVTPIQGALDEQYF.

This clone was observed a handful of times. The gene calls are TRBV7-2 and TRBJ2-7; the match to TRBD2 covers 10 bases. The length of the CDR3 is 15 residues. V shed 3 bases and J 6 bases; nucleotides not matched to a gene: 8. Germline values: CDR1 SGHTA, CDR2 FQGNSA. The CDR3 DNA sequence: TGTGCCAGCAGCTTCCTAGCGGGAGTTCCCCTCGAGCAGTACTTC. Protein sequence: CASSFLAGVPLEQYF.

This clone occurred many times. This same CDR3 is encoded by further DNA sequences in the sample. V gene TRBV10-3 combines with J gene TRBJ1-1, with D possibly TRBD1 on 6 matching bases. This CDR3 region has 13 residues. In germline, CDR1 is ENHRY, CDR2 SYGVKD. V was shortened by 10 bases and J by 4 bases, with 16 bases between the two germline ends. The DNA for the CDR3 is TGTGCCACCCAGGACAGTGAGAGCACTGAAGCTTTCTTT. This sequence encodes CATQDSESTEAFF.

The V gene is TRBV9, the J gene TRBJ2-5; D remains unclear. V lost 2 bases, J lost 4 bases, and 9 bases lay in between. The CDR3 runs to 13 residues. Germline V gene sequence: CDR1 SGDLS, CDR2 YYNGEE. The CDR3 DNA follows: TGTGCCAGCAGCGTTCGAGATAGAGAGACCCAGTACTTC. This gives the protein CASSVRDRETQYF.

This chain uses TRBV9 with TRBJ1-4; 10 positions agree with TRBD1. This CDR3 spans 15 amino acids. CDR1 SGDLS and CDR2 YYNGEE come from the germline V gene. V dropped 3 bases and J dropped 6; count of bases not matched to a gene: 5. The chain's CDR3 is CASSEGGQGYEKLFF. CDR3 nucleotide sequence: TGTGCCAGCAGCGAGGGGGGACAGGGGTATGAAAAACTGTTTTTT.

This clone has only one observation. The V gene is TRBV4-1, the J gene TRBJ2-4, with D possibly matching TRBD2 (7 bases). The CDR3 is made up of 16 amino acids. Looked up from germline, CDR1 is MGHRA and CDR2 is YSYEKL. The V gene lost 7 bases and the J gene lost 0 bases, with 16 bases spanning the gap. This CDR3 reads CASTRGGDGAKNIQYF. The CDR3 bases are TGCGCCAGCACCCGAGGGGGGGACGGAGCCAAAAACATTCAGTACTTC.

The chain uses TRBV6-5 and TRBJ1-1; D is ambiguous. V shed 2 bases and J shed 11 bases, with 18 bases lying between them. This CDR3 is 14 amino acids long. The germline V gene has CDR1 MNHEY and CDR2 SVGAGI. The CDR3 loop is CASSYRAWEGGAFF. In nucleotides, the CDR3 is TGTGCCAGCAGTTACAGGGCATGGGAAGGAGGGGCTTTCTTT.

This chain uses TRBV19 with TRBJ2-2, with D unclear. There are 18 residues in the CDR3. Deletions cut 1 base from V and 4 bases from J, with 19 bases between. Per germline, CDR1 LNHDA and CDR2 SQIVND (reference sequence). The CDR3 DNA reads TGTGCCAGTAGTATAGGTTGGTCGATCCCGCCCGCCACCGGGGAGCTGTTTTTT. It yields the protein CASSIGWSIPPATGELFF.

CDR3 bases: TGTGCCACCAGCAGAGATACAGGCTATGAGCAGTTCTTC. Its protein is CATSRDTGYEQFF. The chain couples TRBV15 to TRBJ2-1, with a possible D match to TRBD1 (5 bases). Between the trimmed V and J ends, which lost 0 bases and 8 bases, there was a span of 8 bases. Per the germline V gene, CDR1 is LNHNV and CDR2 is YYDKDF (reference sequence). The CDR3 is 13 amino acids.

The chain employs TRBV30 and TRBJ1-3, with D tentatively TRBD1 (6 bases). This CDR3 region has 14 residues. Germline V CDR1 and CDR2: GTSNPN, SVGIG (reference sequence). The ends were cut back, 5 bases at V and 0 bases at J, with 11 bases in the middle. The CDR3 DNA reads TGTGCCTGGCAACAGGGCCGCTCTGGAAACACCATATATTTT. Its translation is CAWQQGRSGNTIYF.

V gene TRBV28 combines with J gene TRBJ1-2; D is unresolved. Trimming shortened V by 5 bases and J by 8 bases, and 12 bases separated the two germline ends. This CDR3 is 12 amino acids long. Germline CDR1 is MDHEN and CDR2 is SYDVKM. CDR3 residues: CASSPLPAGYTF. The CDR3 DNA is TGTGCCAGCAGTCCCCTGCCGGCGGGCTACACCTTC.

The V gene is TRBV6-1, the J gene TRBJ1-1; D may be TRBD1 (5 bases). The CDR3 contains 16 residues. V was trimmed by 1 base and J by 5 bases, leaving 17 bases between them. Germline-derived CDR1 and CDR2 are MNHNS and SASEGT. The DNA for the CDR3 is TGTGCCAGCAGTGAAGTGGAGGGAGTTGGGGGAACTGAAGCTTTCTTT. Its protein product is CASSEVEGVGGTEAFF.

The chain has TRBV7-6 and TRBJ2-1, with 15 bases aligning to TRBD2. Germline loops: CDR1 SGHVS, CDR2 FNYEAQ. The V gene end was trimmed by 8 bases and the J gene end by 0 bases; junction bases not matched to a gene: 2. The CDR3 is 16 residues long. The CDR3 coding sequence is TGTGCCAGCGGGACTAGCGGGAGGAACTCCTACAATGAGCAGTTCTTC. It encodes CASGTSGRNSYNEQFF. The full variable domain, with the rest looked up from reference TRBV7-6 and TRBJ2-1, is GAGVSQSPRYKVTKRGQDVALRCDPISGHVSLYWYRQALGQGPEFLTYFNYEAQQDKSGLPNDRFSAERPEGSISTLTIQRTEQRDSAMYRCASGTSGRNSYNEQFFGPGTRLTVL.

The chain carries TRBV20-1 and TRBJ1-1; 8 bases line up with TRBD1. V shed 5 bases and J 10 bases; nucleotides not matched to a gene: 3. Germline V gives CDR1 DFQATT, CDR2 SNEGSKA (reference sequence). The CDR3 is 10 amino acids. The CDR3 here is CSAQGARAFF. The CDR3 DNA is TGCAGTGCTCAGGGGGCTAGAGCTTTCTTT.